This T cell receptor (beta chain) was identified during a study of metastatic and nonmetastatic thyroid tumors. Study in general: Thyroid patients, malignant and benign, had repertoires compared across blood and tumor or nodule tissue. Study-level findings and limits: The study reportedly found significantly higher TCR beta diversity in malignant thyroid tumors than benign nodules, in blood and tumor.

This clone was seen repeatedly, ten times or more. Its antigen is still unknown. Thyroid surgery had not been preceded by any treatment in any patient. The authors' processing: To classify distant metastasis in papillary thyroid cancer, a model was built from CDR3 differences across clinicopathological groups. TCRdb re-clonotyped the PCR reads through MiXCR. These V and J calls derive from TCRdb rather than the authors' analysis. Of 89,000 or so clones in the sample, less than 10% were seen once. The CDR3 has 14 amino acids. V lost 9 bases and J lost 1; bases outside the gene matches: 8. The J gene is TRBJ1-1, the V gene TRBV12-3 or TRBV12-4, with TRBD1 matching 7 bases. This TCR was recovered from a female donor with papillary thyroid cancer or a benign thyroid nodule (not recorded which). Some clones in this sample may be carry-over from other donors' samples. The sample was blood. The CDR3 loop is CASSRGRGNTEAFF. In DNA form, the CDR3 reads TGTGCCAGTTCGAGGGGGCGCGGGAACACTGAAGCTTTCTTT.